Listed below are T cell receptor beta chains from one sample, sequenced in a study of T cell responses to AZD1222 COVID-19 vaccine. Produced via immunoSEQ multiplex PCR; TCRdb's table is partial and in-frame only. The sample has more than 80,000 clones; around 90% are singletons. The input for sequencing was peripheral blood, taken on day 0 of AZD1222 vaccination. The receptors were gathered from an adult in good health. The CDR3 runs from the conserved cysteine through the conserved F or W. A D gene is named only where the DNA matches it firmly. The size field is filled for only some rows; it gives once, few, many or a size class.

>TRBV6-5|.|.|TRBJ2-1
CASPWGEVYEQFF
TGTGCCAGCCCTTGGGGAGAGGTTTATGAGCAGTTCTTC
>TRBV27|once|TRBD2|TRBJ2-2
CASSGGTSGTGELFF
TGTGCCAGCAGTGGGGGGACTAGCGGGACCGGGGAGCTGTTTTTT
>TRBV4-1|.|TRBD1|TRBJ2-3
CASSQAGTGGLDTQYF
TGCGCCAGCAGCCAAGCCGGGACAGGGGGTTTAGATACGCAGTATTTT
>TRBV10-1|.|.|TRBJ2-2
CASSGQFANTGELFF
TGCGCCAGCTCCGGACAGTTCGCGAACACCGGGGAGCTGTTTTTT
>TRBV29-1|.|TRBD2|TRBJ2-1
CSVRSGRVYNEQFF
TGCAGCGTTCGTAGCGGGAGGGTTTACAATGAGCAGTTCTTC
>TRBV9|once|.|TRBJ2-2
CASSVGGGNTGELFF
TGTGCCAGCAGCGTAGGTGGCGGGAACACCGGGGAGCTGTTTTTT
>TRBV5-1|.|TRBD1|TRBJ1-2
CASSLLTGANYGYTF
TGCGCCAGCAGCTTGCTGACAGGGGCTAACTATGGCTACACCTTC
>TRBV12-3/TRBV12-4|.|.|TRBJ2-5
CASRHRDAETQYF
TGTGCCAGCAGGCACAGGGATGCGGAGACCCAGTACTTC
>TRBV19|once|.|TRBJ2-2
CASSMAGNTGELFF
TGTGCCAGTAGTATGGCGGGGAACACCGGGGAGCTGTTTTTT
>TRBV6-2/TRBV6-3|.|.|TRBJ2-5
CASSSNRYGGSRETQYF
TGTGCCAGCAGTTCCAATCGTTACGGCGGGTCACGGGAGACCCAGTACTTC
>TRBV24-1|.|.|TRBJ1-1
CATSERRNTEAFF
TGTGCCACCAGTGAACGGCGGAACACTGAAGCTTTCTTT
>TRBV20-1|.|.|TRBJ2-5
CSARDLETQYF
TGCAGTGCTAGAGATCTAGAGACCCAGTACTTC
>TRBV3-1/TRBV3-2|.|TRBD1|TRBJ1-2
CASSQSPGQGVDGYTF
TGTGCCAGCAGCCAATCTCCGGGACAGGGTGTAGATGGCTACACCTTC
>TRBV5-4|.|.|TRBJ1-3
CASGGGRSGNTIYF
TGTGCCAGCGGGGGTGGACGGTCGGGAAACACCATATATTTT
>TRBV27|few|.|TRBJ1-5
CASSLFAGANQPQHF
TGTGCCAGCAGTTTATTCGCAGGGGCCAATCAGCCCCAGCATTTT
>TRBV29-1|once|.|TRBJ2-1
CSVAWFGNEQFF
TGCAGCGTTGCGTGGTTCGGTAATGAGCAGTTCTTC
>TRBV10-3|.|.|TRBJ2-2
CAISRENTGELFF
TGTGCCATCAGCAGGGAGAACACCGGGGAGCTGTTTTTT
>TRBV11-2|once|TRBD2|TRBJ2-1
CASSLGTSGLRLNNEQFF
TGTGCCAGCAGCTTAGGGACTAGCGGGCTCCGGTTGAACAATGAGCAGTTCTTC
>TRBV5-8|.|TRBD2|TRBJ2-1
CASSSGTSGTYNEQFF
TGTGCCAGCAGCTCCGGGACTAGCGGGACCTACAATGAGCAGTTCTTC
>TRBV6-2/TRBV6-3|.|.|TRBJ2-3
CASSYWAADTQYF
TGTGCCAGCAGTTACTGGGCGGCAGATACGCAGTATTTT
>TRBV10-3|.|.|TRBJ2-1
CAISESVTPNEQFF
TGTGCCATCAGTGAGTCTGTGACACCTAATGAGCAGTTCTTC
>TRBV3-1/TRBV3-2|.|.|TRBJ1-2
CASSHPLKDTYGYTF
TGTGCCAGCAGCCACCCTCTAAAGGACACCTATGGCTACACCTTC
>TRBV28|.|TRBD1|TRBJ1-1
CASSSTGVASEAFF
TGTGCCAGCAGTTCGACAGGGGTCGCCTCTGAAGCTTTCTTT
>TRBV15|.|.|TRBJ1-5
CATSRDRGNQPQHF
TGTGCCACCAGCAGAGATCGCGGCAATCAGCCCCAGCATTTT
>TRBV7-9|.|TRBD1|TRBJ1-2
CASSLPTGAYGYTF
TGTGCCAGCAGCTTACCGACAGGGGCCTATGGCTACACCTTC
>TRBV6-1|.|TRBD2|TRBJ2-3
CASSEDGLAGGLRDTQYF
TGTGCCAGCAGTGAAGACGGGCTAGCGGGAGGCCTCAGAGATACGCAGTATTTT
>TRBV24-1|.|TRBD1|TRBJ2-3
CATSDLQTGGLTDTQYF
TGTGCCACCAGTGATCTCCAGACAGGGGGTCTAACAGATACGCAGTATTTT
>TRBV10-3|few|.|TRBJ1-5
CAITEEDNQPQHF
TGTGCCATCACGGAAGAAGACAATCAGCCCCAGCATTTT
>TRBV10-3|.|TRBD1|TRBJ2-1
CAISGLQGQGGYEQFF
TGTGCCATCAGTGGGTTACAGGGTCAAGGGGGCTATGAGCAGTTCTTC
>TRBV18|.|TRBD2|TRBJ2-7
CASSRTSGSPYEQYF
TGTGCCAGCTCACGGACTAGCGGGAGCCCCTACGAGCAGTACTTC
>TRBV9|.|.|TRBJ1-4
CASSATGSTNEKLFF
TGTGCCAGCAGCGCAACAGGGTCAACTAATGAAAAACTGTTTTTT
>TRBV18|once|.|TRBJ2-7
CASSLEQYEQYF
TGTGCCAGCTCACTTGAACAGTACGAGCAGTACTTC
>TRBV6-5|.|TRBD1|TRBJ2-3
CASSTGGMVDTQYF
TGTGCCAGCAGTACAGGGGGCATGGTAGATACGCAGTATTTT
>TRBV5-5|.|TRBD1|TRBJ1-5
CASSPYQGAQHF
TGTGCCAGCAGCCCCTACCAGGGGGCCCAGCATTTT
>TRBV7-2|.|.|TRBJ1-3
CASSLGGAISGNTIYF
TGTGCCAGCAGCTTAGGGGGAGCCATCTCTGGAAACACCATATATTTT
>TRBV19|.|TRBD1|TRBJ2-4
CASSILRGDRENIQYF
TGTGCCAGTAGTATCCTTAGGGGAGACAGGGAAAACATTCAGTACTTC
>TRBV6-5|.|.|TRBJ1-4
CASRSKPGTREKLFF
TGTGCCAGCAGGTCAAAACCCGGGACACGGGAAAAACTGTTTTTT
>TRBV9|.|TRBD2|TRBJ2-1
CASSVVGTSTYLNPYNEQFF
TGTGCCAGCAGCGTAGTTGGGACTAGCACTTATTTAAATCCCTACAATGAGCAGTTCTTC
>TRBV7-2|few|TRBD1|TRBJ1-5
CASSPRQGGQPQHF
TGTGCCAGCAGCCCGAGACAGGGGGGACAGCCCCAGCATTTT
>TRBV4-1|.|.|TRBJ2-3
CASRDLGVRADTQYF
TGCGCCAGCAGGGACCTGGGGGTTAGGGCAGATACGCAGTATTTT
>TRBV30|.|TRBD1|TRBJ2-7
CAWSTGGTTYEQYF
TGTGCCTGGAGTACAGGGGGGACCACCTACGAGCAGTACTTC
>TRBV15|.|.|TRBJ1-1
CATSRDRYTGPEAFF
TGTGCCACCAGCAGAGATCGTTATACAGGGCCTGAAGCTTTCTTT
>TRBV12-3/TRBV12-4|.|.|TRBJ1-2
CASSLERNYGYTF
TGTGCCAGCAGTTTAGAACGGAACTATGGCTACACCTTC
>TRBV18|.|.|TRBJ1-1
CASSQKQGITEAFF
TGTGCCAGCTCACAAAAACAGGGTATCACTGAAGCTTTCTTT
>TRBV4-1|few|.|TRBJ2-7
CASSQGDGPYEQYF
TGCGCCAGCAGCCAGGGAGATGGACCCTACGAGCAGTACTTC